This T cell receptor (beta chain) was sequenced in a study of cytomegalovirus exposure and HLA in healthy donors. The V gene's germline CDR1 is SGHDN and CDR2 FVKESK. Between the trimmed V and J ends, which lost 3 bases and 4 bases, there was a span of 7 bases. The CDR3 extends over 14 amino acids. Vbeta (60) and Jbeta (13) primers were used in the PCR. Study processing details: As a later analysis found, there were around 86 million unique TCR beta chains, of which some 10 million were shared. Profiled with immunoSEQ multiplex PCR; TCRdb holds only in-frame clones, not every one. That table is the source of V, J and clone size, and D and trimming were worked out from the DNA. The table lists 130,000 to 150,000 clones, around three quarters of them singletons, with around 6.8% in the top ten. Study-wide points: With DRB1 most and HLA-C fewest, TCR association rates differed between HLA loci in a later analysis. No immune exposure information besides CMV serostatus was available. Donors belonging to an Asian-associated ancestry cluster reportedly showed fewer N-insertions in productive TCRs than the roughly 670-donor mean, according to what a later analysis found.

This clone was counted once. Its antigen remains unidentified. Sequenced: PBMCs. V and J are TRBV14 and TRBJ1-6; a weak D match, TRBD1 (5 bases). The TCR originated in a middle-aged man in good health and CMV-seropositive. CDR3: CASSQGGYNSPLHF. In DNA form, the CDR3 reads TGTGCCAGCAGCCAGGGGGGTTATAATTCACCCCTCCACTTT.